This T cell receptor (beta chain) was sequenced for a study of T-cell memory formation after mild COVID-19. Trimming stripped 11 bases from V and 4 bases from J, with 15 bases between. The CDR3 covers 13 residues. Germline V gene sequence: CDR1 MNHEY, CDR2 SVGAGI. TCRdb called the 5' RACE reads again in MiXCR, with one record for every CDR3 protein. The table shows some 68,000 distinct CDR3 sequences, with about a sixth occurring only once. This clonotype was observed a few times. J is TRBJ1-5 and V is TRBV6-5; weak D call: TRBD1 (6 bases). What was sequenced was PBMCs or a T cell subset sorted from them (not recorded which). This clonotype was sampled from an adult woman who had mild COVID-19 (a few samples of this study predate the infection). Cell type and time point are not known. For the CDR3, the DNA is TGTGCCTGTAAGCCAGGGGAGAATCAGCCCCAGCATTTT. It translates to CACKPGENQPQHF.